These 13 T cell receptor beta chains share one sample of origin, sequenced in a study of blood T cell repertoires in COVID-19. Assay used: immunoSEQ multiplex PCR; TCRdb lists only in-frame clones, some missing. In the table there are over 120,000 clones, around 87% of which are singletons. Sample: peripheral blood. These receptors all come from a woman in her forties or fifties with active or convalescent COVID-19.

In nucleotides, the CDR3 is TGTGCCAGCAGCCCACGGAGCGGCGGATACGAGCAGTACTTC. Translated, it gives CASSPRSGGYEQYF. The chain recombines TRBV7-2 with TRBJ2-7; possible D gene TRBD2, 5 bases. Germline V gene lookup returns CDR1 SGHTA and CDR2 FQGNSA. The CDR3 extends over 14 amino acids. Trimming took off 5 bases at V and 4 bases at J, with 15 bases between the two ends.

The rearrangement uses TRBV6-5 and TRBJ2-6, with D tentatively TRBD2 (6 bases). Trimming shortened V by 8 bases and J by 2 bases, and 10 bases separated the two germline ends. Germline loops: CDR1 MNHEY, CDR2 SVGAGI. The CDR3 runs to 14 residues. This chain's CDR3 is CASAGGAGANVLTF. Here the CDR3 DNA reads TGTGCCAGCGCAGGCGGGGCTGGGGCCAACGTCCTGACTTTC.

The chain combines TRBV19 with TRBJ1-1; 8 positions match TRBD1. The V gene's germline CDR1 is LNHDA and CDR2 SQIVND (reference sequence). V shed 1 base, J shed 6 bases, and the junction held 7 bases outside the gene matches. There are 15 residues in the CDR3. The CDR3 is CASSIGPGRGPEAFF. DNA of the CDR3: TGTGCCAGTAGTATAGGTCCCGGCAGGGGGCCTGAAGCTTTCTTT.

The chain is built from TRBV7-9 and TRBJ1-1; D is perhaps TRBD1 (6 bases). Trimming shortened V by 5 bases and J by 5 bases, and 9 bases separated the two germline ends. CDR3 length: 12 amino acids. CDR1 is SEHNR, CDR2 FQNEAQ, per germline (reference sequence). CDR3 nucleotide sequence: TGTGCCAGCAGCGAACAGGGTACTGAAGCTTTCTTT. Amino acid sequence: CASSEQGTEAFF.

V gene TRBV18 combines with J gene TRBJ2-3; 8 nucleotides match TRBD1. The CDR3 contains 17 residues. Per germline, CDR1 KGHSH and CDR2 LQKENI. V was pared by 3 bases and J by 0 bases, with 8 bases of the junction left unmatched. The CDR3 spells CASSPNGQGGSTDTQYF. CDR3 nucleotides: TGTGCCAGCTCACCGAATGGACAGGGCGGGAGCACAGATACGCAGTATTTT.

The chain has TRBV18 and TRBJ2-3; 10 bases line up with TRBD2. There are 15 residues in the CDR3. Germline V lookup: CDR1 KGHSH, CDR2 LQKENI. V lost 5 bases and J lost 0; bases outside the gene matches: 2. This chain's CDR3 is CASSAGLASTDTQYF. In nucleotides, the CDR3 is TGTGCCAGCTCAGCGGGACTAGCGAGCACAGATACGCAGTATTTT.

The chain is built from TRBV4-3 and TRBJ2-2; D might be TRBD2 (5 bases). This CDR3 comprises 15 residues. The V gene lost 6 bases and the J gene lost 1 base, with 12 bases spanning the gap. Germline V gene sequence: CDR1 LGHNA, CDR2 YSLEER. CDR3 region: CASRGNGGNTGELFF. CDR3 nucleotide sequence: TGCGCCAGCAGGGGGAATGGAGGGAACACCGGGGAGCTGTTTTTT.

The rearrangement links TRBV12-3 or TRBV12-4 to TRBJ1-2, with 7 nucleotides matching TRBD1. The junction had 3 bases not matched to a gene; V was cut back by 6 bases and J by 2 bases. The CDR3 runs 13 residues. The CDR3 protein is CASSSTGNYGYTF. CDR3 bases: TGTGCCAGCAGCTCGACAGGGAACTATGGCTACACCTTC.

The rearrangement links TRBV6-2 or TRBV6-3 to TRBJ1-2; tentatively, D is TRBD1 (6 bases). Trimming stripped 5 bases from V and 7 bases from J, with 23 bases between. The germline V gene encodes CDR1 MNHEY and CDR2 SVGEGT. This CDR3 spans 16 amino acids. This CDR3 reads CASSGDLQGPVGGYTF. CDR3 nucleotides: TGTGCCAGCAGTGGGGACCTACAGGGCCCGGTCGGTGGCTACACCTTC.

This rearrangement joins TRBV27 to TRBJ2-7, with D unclear. The CDR3 runs to 15 residues. The ends were cut back, 2 bases at V and 0 bases at J, with 11 bases in the middle. In germline, CDR1 is MNHEY, CDR2 SMNVEV (reference sequence). CDR3 sequence reads: CASSLRPQSSYEQYF. Here the CDR3 DNA reads TGTGCCAGCAGTTTACGGCCACAGAGCTCCTACGAGCAGTACTTC.

This clone has a handful of counts. The V and J genes are TRBV15 and TRBJ1-4, with a weak D call TRBD1 (6 bases). The germline V gene encodes CDR1 LNHNV and CDR2 YYDKDF (reference sequence). The CDR3 length is 16 residues. The V gene lost 6 bases and the J gene lost 0 bases, with 14 bases spanning the gap. CDR3 DNA sequence: TGTGCCACCAGTAGGCAGGGGCCCCCAACTAATGAAAAACTGTTTTTT. It encodes CATSRQGPPTNEKLFF.

This sequence joins TRBV12-5 and TRBJ1-6, with D tentatively TRBD1 (5 bases). The ends were cut back, 1 base at V and 4 bases at J, with 11 bases in the middle. The CDR3 runs 16 residues. Germline V lookup: CDR1 LGHNT, CDR2 FRNRAP. CDR3 in amino acids: CASGLATALYNSPLHF. Written as DNA, the CDR3 is TGTGCTAGTGGTTTGGCGACAGCGCTTTATAATTCACCCCTCCACTTT.

The rearrangement uses TRBV7-2 and TRBJ2-3; 9 bases line up with TRBD2. The CDR3 has 16 amino acids. Germline-derived CDR1 and CDR2 are SGHTA and FQGNSA. With 5 bases clipped from V and 2 bases from J, the junction kept 8 bases outside the gene matches. Here the CDR3 DNA reads TGTGCCAGCAGCCCCGATAGCGGGAGATTCACAGATACGCAGTATTTT. Amino acid sequence: CASSPDSGRFTDTQYF.